This T cell receptor (beta chain) appears in the sequencing data of a study of CD8 T cells in Susac syndrome. Trimming stripped 2 bases from V and 0 bases from J, with 10 bases between. The length of the CDR3 is 15 residues. CDR1 is MDHEN, CDR2 SYDVKM, per germline. FACS was used to enrich TEMRA cells, whereas the CD8+ and CD4+ T cells were obtained by negative isolation. Reverse transcription of about 0.5 to 1 ug RNA used random hexamers. Amplification of TCR beta CDR3 used immunoSEQ multiplex PCR across 54 Vbeta and 13 Jbeta. TCRdb re-called the immunoSEQ multiplex PCR reads through MiXCR, storing one row per CDR3 protein. The sample lists 67,000 or so distinct CDR3 sequences, about 92% occurring once.

The chain carries TRBV28 and TRBJ1-1, with D possibly matching TRBD1 (5 bases). Input material: CD4+ T cells from PBMCs. The clonotype comes from a human donor with Susac syndrome. CDR3 region: CASSLTGPMNTEAFF. For the CDR3, the DNA is TGTGCCAGCAGTTTAACGGGGCCGATGAACACTGAAGCTTTCTTT.